This is a list of T cell receptor beta chains from one sample in a study of blood T cell repertoires in COVID-19. Libraries were prepared by immunoSEQ multiplex PCR; TCRdb keeps only in-frame clonotypes and omits some of them. The sample includes over 250,000 clones, 80% to 90% of them seen just once. The sequencing sample was made of peripheral blood. Receptors were obtained from a woman between 70 and 85 years old with acute or convalescent COVID-19. The conserved cysteine and the conserved F or W are not part of the CDR3 here. Fields, in order: J gene, V gene, CDR3 protein.

TRBJ2-3 TRBV7-6 ASSLGGLVADTQY
TRBJ2-7 TRBV7-9 ASSSHRDRVYEQY
TRBJ1-1 TRBV5-4 ASSNWGQGGRTEAF
TRBJ2-4 TRBV5-1 ASSAEGLDIQY
TRBJ1-2 TRBV5-4 ASSTQGITYGYT
TRBJ1-5 TRBV7-8 ASSFSVQGKSNQPQH
TRBJ1-5 TRBV28 ASTLGGGYQPQH
TRBJ1-5 TRBV6-5 ASSEKSLSQPQH
TRBJ2-5 TRBV30 AWSGRGTQY
TRBJ1-2 TRBV29-1 SVDTRGGSSSYGYT
TRBJ2-7 TRBV5-1 ASSLGQGKVDEQY
TRBJ1-5 TRBV7-2 ASSLGDRGGQPQH
TRBJ1-3 TRBV2 ASSSEAHSSGNTIY
TRBJ1-4 TRBV29-1 SVLLPYDYEKLF
TRBJ2-6 TRBV3-1/TRBV3-2 ASSQQRSSGANVLT
TRBJ2-5 TRBV5-4 ASSLIGLAMETQY
TRBJ2-7 TRBV19 ASSPFPGGSGEQY
TRBJ1-6 TRBV3-1/TRBV3-2 ASSHTGLNSPLH
TRBJ2-1 TRBV7-6 ASSGDREGGFPYNEQF
TRBJ2-7 TRBV9 ASSGGQSSYEQY
TRBJ2-3 TRBV24-1 ATSDRTRDSGQY
TRBJ2-4 TRBV11-2 ASSLGRAAKNIQY
TRBJ2-7 TRBV6-5 ASSLWGQNYEQY
TRBJ1-6 TRBV5-6 ASSRALESSYNSPLH
TRBJ1-1 TRBV30 AWRRGYTEAF
TRBJ1-2 TRBV10-3 AISESGGGYGYT
TRBJ2-3 TRBV1 TSSRASGGPDTQY
TRBJ1-3 TRBV12-5 ASGSGRDSTIY
TRBJ2-1 TRBV11-2 ASSLRGTGDNEQF
TRBJ1-1 TRBV6-5 ASSLQGNTEAF
TRBJ1-1 TRBV7-7 ASSLEPNTEAF
TRBJ2-1 TRBV29-1 SAGLGYNEQF
TRBJ2-2 TRBV5-1 ASSTGQGAGELF
TRBJ1-3 TRBV30 ASPFQGPGNTIY
TRBJ2-3 TRBV2 ASSEETGTDTQY
TRBJ1-1 TRBV6-5 ASEGNTEAF
TRBJ1-2 TRBV5-1 ASSLRQGDYGYT
TRBJ1-6 TRBV5-4 ASSSKRQGKLSPLH
TRBJ2-5 TRBV5-1 ASSLGLAGGPRQETQY
TRBJ2-6 TRBV25-1 ASSEWAGEGSGANVLT
TRBJ2-7 TRBV20-1 SASSPAHRGEQY
TRBJ2-1 TRBV3-1/TRBV3-2 ASSRWTGETYNEQF
TRBJ1-5 TRBV18 ASSAGRDQPQH
TRBJ2-6 TRBV5-6 ASSLLNRAGVLT
TRBJ2-7 TRBV5-1 ASSLGGQGALYEQY
TRBJ2-2 TRBV30 AWTGNTGELF
TRBJ2-3 TRBV5-1 ASSHTSKRDTQY
TRBJ1-1 TRBV25-1 ASSRGGGNTEAF
TRBJ1-5 TRBV20-1 SASKMDRENQPQH
TRBJ1-4 TRBV7-9 ASSPAGGGRFNEKLF
TRBJ1-4 TRBV2 ASSQGAKLF
TRBJ2-7 TRBV7-2 ASSSHRGLYYEQY
TRBJ2-7 TRBV5-1 ASSLTSGGSYEQY
TRBJ2-1 TRBV5-1 ASSLVVQPEQF
TRBJ1-2 TRBV5-1 ASSLGRETPYGYT